This record concerns one T cell receptor (beta chain) sequence. This record belongs to a study of blood T cell repertoires in COVID-19. Study context: The United States, Italy and Spain were the sources of the acute and convalescent COVID-19 samples. T cells, B-cell-depleted T cells, or PBMCs supplied cDNA or gDNA.

As originally analysed: How many nucleated cells were present was estimated from reference gene primer amplification. Repertoires were generated with immunoSEQ multiplex PCR, while TCRdb's copy carries only in-frame clones and drops some. D and trimming were read from the DNA, whereas the V and J calls and clone size are those reported in that table. The sample shows fewer than 500,000 clones, roughly 77% of them seen only once. The CDR3 covers 15 residues. Germline CDR1 and CDR2: LNHDA and SQIVND (reference sequence). After removal of 7 bases from V and 4 bases from J, the junction contained 10 bases not matched to a gene.

The receptor's source is a human donor with acute or convalescent COVID-19. The donor label of this sample is uncertain. What was sequenced was peripheral blood. This chain connects TRBV19 to TRBJ2-1; 7 nucleotides agree with TRBD1. CDR3 nucleotide sequence: TGTGCCAGTAAAAAACAGGGGAGCTCTTACAATGAGCAGTTCTTC. It translates to CASKKQGSSYNEQFF.